The clone carrying this TCR beta chain was seen repeatedly, ten times or more. As yet, its antigen is unknown. This specimen belongs to a study of CD8 T cells in ankylosing spondylitis. The germline V gene encodes CDR1 SGDLS and CDR2 YYNGEE. The trim removed 2 bases at V and 7 bases at J, leaving 8 bases unmatched. The CDR3 is made up of 15 amino acids. Findings and limits, study-wide: CD8+ disease-linked clones were present at relatively low frequencies in blood. Matched ankylosing spondylitis synovial fluid reportedly contained a significantly enriched population of disease-linked clones. Ankylosing spondylitis blood seemed to carry a telltale TCR beta motif made of under ten highly homologous variants.

Quantitative 5'-RACE with molecular barcodes was used to make the TCR beta libraries. TCRdb processed the 5' RACE reads anew with MiXCR; each CDR3 protein has one entry. This sample carries 25,000 to 30,000 distinct CDR3 sequences, about 5.1% of them seen once, and the ten largest clones take about 1.8%. This clonotype originated in a female donor with ankylosing spondylitis or in good health (not recorded which). The J gene is TRBJ2-7, the V gene TRBV9; TRBD2 matches 11 bases. Input material: blood, either unsorted or a sorted T cell fraction (not recorded which). As DNA, the CDR3 is TGTGCCAGCAGCGTGGATAGCGGGAGGGCCGTTGAGCAGTACTTC. It codes for CASSVDSGRAVEQYF.